The rows below give T cell receptor beta chains drawn from one sample of a study of shared clonotypes between healthy human individuals. Here immunoSEQ multiplex PCR was the method, and the copy in TCRdb shows in-frame clones only, minus some. The table lists fewer than 1.4 million clones, approximately 78% of them singletons. Sequencing was done on a sample of memory CD4+ T cells from PBMCs. The receptors were sampled from a young man in good health. Some clones in this sample may be carry-over from other donors' samples. The conserved cysteine and the conserved F or W are not part of the CDR3 here. Each record gives: J gene, V gene, CDR3 protein.

TRBJ1-2	TRBV19	ASSIRGTGRNT
TRBJ2-3	TRBV7-2	ASSPWGTSVRTDTQY
TRBJ2-1	TRBV6-5	ASSSGDPEDEQF
TRBJ1-2	TRBV27	ASSPRLSTGWRGYT
TRBJ1-1	TRBV27	ASRRYNQGHPVGAF
TRBJ1-1	TRBV7-2	ASSLSRRSPNTEAF
TRBJ1-1	TRBV18	ASSPGQGGSEAF
TRBJ1-1	TRBV28	ASSPSDGMNTEAF
TRBJ2-2	TRBV4-1	ASSRTWTEATGELF
TRBJ2-7	TRBV4-2	ASSPQQGATTYEQY
TRBJ1-1	TRBV6-6	ASSLDRVRMNTEAF
TRBJ2-3	TRBV5-4	ASSGTGNVDTQY
TRBJ1-5	TRBV5-5	ASSMGRASQPQH
TRBJ1-2	TRBV6-6	ASRAGTGGYGYT
TRBJ2-3	TRBV30	AWSVSGGGTDTQY
TRBJ1-2	TRBV28	ASSTWGGYGGPNYGYT
TRBJ1-2	TRBV2	ASSEARTGSPYGYT
TRBJ2-2	TRBV19	ASSIILGGRANTGELF
TRBJ2-3	TRBV19	ASSSWRTGTTDTQY
TRBJ2-7	TRBV5-1	ASSLATAAVDEQY
TRBJ2-3	TRBV25-1	ASSDGLGDTQY
TRBJ2-5	TRBV2	ASMGPPRAEAQY
TRBJ1-3	TRBV7-8	ASSLEPGRALGNTIY
TRBJ2-2	TRBV7-2	ASSFTQGLGGELF
TRBJ1-5	TRBV28	ASSLQTGVDQPQH
TRBJ1-1	TRBV7-2	ASSINDNNEAF